Reported below is one TCR beta chain. The data stem from a study of PD-L1 blockade in urothelial cancer. Study summary: Prior exposure to chemotherapy in patients amounted to 0 to 3 regimens received.

Time point in this sample: pretreatment peripheral blood. The CDR3 is 14 amino acids. V lost 2 bases to trimming and J lost 5 bases, with 14 bases between them. The germline CDR1 and CDR2 sequences are SGHRS and YFSETQ. Profiled with immunoSEQ multiplex PCR; TCRdb holds only in-frame clones, not every one. The sample gives roughly 40,000 clones, just over 90% of which show up once; 11% is in the top ten. Sequences were derived from PBMCs, sampled around atezolizumab (anti-PD-L1) treatment. This TCR came from a woman aged 55-70 years with urothelial cancer. V and J are TRBV5-1 and TRBJ2-7; D is unresolved. The CDR3 nucleotides are TGCGCCAGCAGCTTTGTTCTAGGTCGCGACGAGCAGTACTTC. It codes for CASSFVLGRDEQYF.